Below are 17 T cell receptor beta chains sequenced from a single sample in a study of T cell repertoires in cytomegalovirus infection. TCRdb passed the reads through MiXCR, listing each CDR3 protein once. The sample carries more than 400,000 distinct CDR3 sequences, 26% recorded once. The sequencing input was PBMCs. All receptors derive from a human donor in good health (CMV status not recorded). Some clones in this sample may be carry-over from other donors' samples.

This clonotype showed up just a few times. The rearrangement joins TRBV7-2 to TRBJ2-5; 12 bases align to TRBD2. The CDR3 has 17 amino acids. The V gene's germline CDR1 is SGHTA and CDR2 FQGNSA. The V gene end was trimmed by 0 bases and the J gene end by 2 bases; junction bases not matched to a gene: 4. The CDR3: CASSLAVLAGGQETQYF. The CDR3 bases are TGTGCCAGCAGCTTAGCCGTACTAGCGGGAGGTCAAGAGACCCAGTACTTC.

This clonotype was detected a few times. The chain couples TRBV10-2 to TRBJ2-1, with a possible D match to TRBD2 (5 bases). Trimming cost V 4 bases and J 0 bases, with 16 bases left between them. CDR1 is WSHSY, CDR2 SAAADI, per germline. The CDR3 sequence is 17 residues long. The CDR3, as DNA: TGCGCCAGCAGTGTACGGCGGGTATTAAGCTCCTACAATGAGCAGTTCTTC. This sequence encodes CASSVRRVLSSYNEQFF.

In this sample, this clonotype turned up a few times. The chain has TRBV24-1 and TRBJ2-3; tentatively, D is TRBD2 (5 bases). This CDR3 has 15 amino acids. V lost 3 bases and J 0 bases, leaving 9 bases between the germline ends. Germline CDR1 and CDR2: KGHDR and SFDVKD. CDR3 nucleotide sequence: TGTGCCACCAGTGATGTCCGCGGGAGCACAGATACGCAGTATTTT. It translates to CATSDVRGSTDTQYF.

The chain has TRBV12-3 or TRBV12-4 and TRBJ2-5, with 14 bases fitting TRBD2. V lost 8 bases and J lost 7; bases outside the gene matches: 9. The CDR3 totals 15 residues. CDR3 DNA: TGTGCCAGCGGGACCGGGACTAGCGGGAGTGGGACCCAGTACTTC. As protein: CASGTGTSGSGTQYF.

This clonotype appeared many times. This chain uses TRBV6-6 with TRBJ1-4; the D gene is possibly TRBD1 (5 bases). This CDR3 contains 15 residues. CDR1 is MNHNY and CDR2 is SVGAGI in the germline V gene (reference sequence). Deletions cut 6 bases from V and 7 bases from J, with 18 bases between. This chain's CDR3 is CASRTETGLGEKLFF. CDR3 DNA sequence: TGTGCCAGCAGGACAGAAACAGGTCTTGGTGAAAAACTGTTTTTT.

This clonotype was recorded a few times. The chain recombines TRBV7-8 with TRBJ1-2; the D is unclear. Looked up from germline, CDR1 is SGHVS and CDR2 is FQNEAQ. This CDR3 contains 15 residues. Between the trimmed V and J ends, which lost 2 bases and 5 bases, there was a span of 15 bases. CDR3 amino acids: CASSLRTDRFYGYTF. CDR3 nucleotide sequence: TGTGCCAGCAGCTTAAGAACCGACCGATTTTATGGCTACACCTTC.

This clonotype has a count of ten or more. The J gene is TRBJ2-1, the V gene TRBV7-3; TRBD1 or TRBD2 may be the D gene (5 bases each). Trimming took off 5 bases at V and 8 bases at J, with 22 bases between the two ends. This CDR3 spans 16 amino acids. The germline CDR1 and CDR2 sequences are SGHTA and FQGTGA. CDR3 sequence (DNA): TGTGCCAGCAGCCCCAAACCGAACAAGGGGCGGGATGAGCAGTTCTTC. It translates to CASSPKPNKGRDEQFF.

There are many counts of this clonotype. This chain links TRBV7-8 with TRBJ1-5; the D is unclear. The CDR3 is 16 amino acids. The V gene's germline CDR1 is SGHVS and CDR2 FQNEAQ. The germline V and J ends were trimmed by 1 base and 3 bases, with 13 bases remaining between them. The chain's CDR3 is CASSLGDTVINQPQHF. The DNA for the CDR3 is TGTGCCAGCAGCTTAGGCGACACAGTTATCAATCAGCCCCAGCATTTT.

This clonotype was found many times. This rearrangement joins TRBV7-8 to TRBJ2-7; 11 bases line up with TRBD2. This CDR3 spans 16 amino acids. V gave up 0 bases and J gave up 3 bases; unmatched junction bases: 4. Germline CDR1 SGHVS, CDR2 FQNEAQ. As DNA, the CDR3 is TGTGCCAGCAGCTTAGCTACGGGGACTAGCGGCTACGAGCAGTACTTC. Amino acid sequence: CASSLATGTSGYEQYF.

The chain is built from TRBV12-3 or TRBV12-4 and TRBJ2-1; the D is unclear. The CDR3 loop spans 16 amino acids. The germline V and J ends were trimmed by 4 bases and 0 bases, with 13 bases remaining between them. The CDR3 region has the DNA TGTGCCAGCAGTTACCGCACGATGAGCTCCTACAATGAGCAGTTCTTC. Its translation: CASSYRTMSSYNEQFF.

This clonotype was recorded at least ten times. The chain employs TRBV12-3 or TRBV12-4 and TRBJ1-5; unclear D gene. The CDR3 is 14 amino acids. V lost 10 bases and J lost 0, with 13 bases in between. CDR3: CAIGFVYSNQPQHF. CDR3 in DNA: TGTGCCATCGGCTTTGTCTATAGCAATCAGCCCCAGCATTTT.

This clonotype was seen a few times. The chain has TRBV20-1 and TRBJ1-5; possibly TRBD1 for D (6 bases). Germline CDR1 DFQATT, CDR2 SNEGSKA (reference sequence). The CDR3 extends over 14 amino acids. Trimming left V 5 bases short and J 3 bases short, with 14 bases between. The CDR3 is CSASRGGDNQPQHF. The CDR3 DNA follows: TGCAGTGCTTCCAGGGGCGGGGACAATCAGCCCCAGCATTTT.

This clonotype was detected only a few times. The CDR3 DNA follows: TGTGCCAGCACCCCGCGGATCACCGGGGAGCTGTTTTTT. The encoded protein is CASTPRITGELFF. The chain carries TRBV27 and TRBJ2-2; D is unclear. Trimming shortened V by 7 bases and J by 4 bases, and 10 bases separated the two germline ends. Looked up from germline, CDR1 is MNHEY and CDR2 is SMNVEV (reference sequence). The CDR3 sequence is 13 residues long.

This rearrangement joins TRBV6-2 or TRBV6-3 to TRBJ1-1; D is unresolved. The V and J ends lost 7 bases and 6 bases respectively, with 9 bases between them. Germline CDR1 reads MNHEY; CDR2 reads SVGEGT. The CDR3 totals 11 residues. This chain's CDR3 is CASTSVAEAFF. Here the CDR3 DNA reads TGTGCCAGCACCTCCGTCGCTGAAGCTTTCTTT.

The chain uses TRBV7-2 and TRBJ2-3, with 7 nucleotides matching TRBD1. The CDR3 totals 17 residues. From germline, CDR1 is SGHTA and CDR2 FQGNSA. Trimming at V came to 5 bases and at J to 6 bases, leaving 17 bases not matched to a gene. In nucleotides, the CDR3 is TGTGCCAGCAGCAATAGACCGACAGGGATGGGGTCTGATACGCAGTATTTT. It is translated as CASSNRPTGMGSDTQYF.

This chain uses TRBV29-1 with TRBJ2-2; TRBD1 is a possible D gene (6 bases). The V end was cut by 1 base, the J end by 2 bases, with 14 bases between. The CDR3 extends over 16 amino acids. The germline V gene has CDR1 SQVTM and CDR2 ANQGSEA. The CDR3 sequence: CSVEGRGRNNTGELFF. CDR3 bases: TGCAGCGTTGAAGGCAGGGGCCGCAATAACACCGGGGAGCTGTTTTTT.

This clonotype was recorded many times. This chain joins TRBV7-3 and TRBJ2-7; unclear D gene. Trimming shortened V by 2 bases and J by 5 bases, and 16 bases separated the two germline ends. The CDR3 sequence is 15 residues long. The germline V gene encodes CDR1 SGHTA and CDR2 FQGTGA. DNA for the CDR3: TGTGCCAGCAGCTTATTTAACACGGATCGGGACGAGCAGTACTTC. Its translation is CASSLFNTDRDEQYF.